Below, 8 T cell receptor beta chains from the same sample are listed, as sequenced in a study of yellow fever vaccine responses in identical twins. TCRdb redid the calling of the RT-PCR reads with MiXCR, one entry per CDR3 protein. Found here are over 850 distinct CDR3 sequences, over 70% of them singletons; the top ten hold about 40%. Here the sequenced sample was T cells from blood (PBMCs), unsorted or a sorted subset (not recorded which), taken before or after yellow fever vaccination (not recorded which). These receptors were obtained from a female donor who received the yellow fever vaccine.

This chain uses TRBV4-1 with TRBJ2-1; D is undetermined. This CDR3 has 16 residues. The ends were cut back, 4 bases at V and 0 bases at J, with 13 bases in the middle. In germline, CDR1 is MGHRA, CDR2 YSYEKL. The CDR3 nucleotides read TGCGCCAGCAGCCTACTCAATCCGAGCTCCTACAATGAGCAGTTCTTC. This encodes CASSLLNPSSYNEQFF.

The genes are TRBV10-3 and TRBJ2-4, with D unclear. The V end lost 3 bases, the J end lost 2 bases, and 8 bases lay between the germline ends. Germline CDR1 reads ENHRY; CDR2 reads SYGVKD. The CDR3 is 14 residues long. This chain's CDR3 is CAISEGITKNIQYF. CDR3 coding DNA: TGTGCCATCAGTGAAGGGATAACCAAAAACATTCAGTACTTC.

The rearrangement uses TRBV7-9 and TRBJ1-1; 7 nucleotides align to TRBD1. The CDR3 sequence is 16 residues long. CDR1 is SEHNR, CDR2 FQNEAQ, per germline (reference sequence). Unmatched junction bases numbered 5, after V lost 1 base and J lost 0 bases. CDR3 DNA: TGTGCCAGCAGCTTAGGGGGACAGCAGCTGAACACTGAAGCTTTCTTT. Translating it yields CASSLGGQQLNTEAFF.

The chain carries TRBV11-2 and TRBJ2-7; the match to TRBD1 covers 7 bases. Germline trimming cut 6 bases from V and 4 bases from J; bases unmatched to any gene: 9. The CDR3 is made up of 14 amino acids. Germline V gene lookup returns CDR1 SGHAT and CDR2 FQNNGV. CDR3 bases: TGTGCCAGCAGTCGAGGGACAGTACCTTACGAGCAGTACGTC. This sequence encodes CASSRGTVPYEQYV.

This clonotype appeared a single time. The chain uses TRBV5-6 and TRBJ1-1; possibly TRBD1 for D (6 bases). CDR3 length: 16 amino acids. Germline V CDR1 and CDR2: SGHDT, YYEEEE. V gave up 2 bases and J gave up 2 bases, with 16 bases separating them. CDR3 region: CASSLDPGTLNTEAFF. The CDR3 DNA follows: TGTGCCAGCAGCTTAGATCCAGGGACATTAAACACTGAAGCTTTCTTT.

On this clonotype itself: The junction differs from germline at one of its ends, possibly a read error. The V and J genes are TRBV11-1 and TRBJ1-2, with 9 positions matching TRBD1. This CDR3 comprises 12 residues. The germline gives CDR1 SGHAT, CDR2 FQDESV (reference sequence). The CDR3 region is CASSSGGQGNAF. DNA of the CDR3: TGTGCCAGCAGCTCGGGGGGACAGGGTAACGCCTTC.

The chain combines TRBV7-2 with TRBJ2-1; 9 nucleotides align to TRBD2. This CDR3 comprises 19 residues. After removal of 0 bases from V and 2 bases from J, the junction contained 11 bases not matched to a gene. Looked up from germline, CDR1 is SGHTA and CDR2 is FQGNSA. Here the CDR3 reads CASSLAARGGRSPYNEQFF. In DNA form, the CDR3 reads TGTGCCAGCAGCTTAGCAGCGCGGGGGGGCCGCTCACCCTACAATGAGCAGTTCTTC.

The CDR3 region is CASSQVSYEQYF. DNA for the CDR3: TGCGCCAGCAGCCAAGTATCCTACGAGCAGTACTTC. The V and J genes are TRBV4-1 and TRBJ2-7; D not resolved. The CDR3 runs 12 residues. The ends were cut back, 1 base at V and 1 base at J, with 2 bases in the middle. Germline V gene sequence: CDR1 MGHRA, CDR2 YSYEKL.